The 16 T cell receptor beta chains reported below all come from one sample, sequenced in a study of blood T cell repertoires in COVID-19. The protocol was immunoSEQ multiplex PCR, while the TCRdb copy is restricted to in-frame clones and leaves out a portion. The sample lists around 77,000 clones, 80% to 90% occurring once. Sequencing was performed on peripheral blood. These receptors all come from a man between 65 and 80 years old with active or convalescent COVID-19.

The CDR3 DNA reads as TGCGCCAGCAGCCAAGATTTTACAAGCTACAATGAGCAGTTCTTC. Amino acid sequence: CASSQDFTSYNEQFF. The chain carries TRBV4-3 and TRBJ2-1, with no clear D. The ends were cut back, 0 bases at V and 3 bases at J, with 9 bases in the middle. The CDR3 has 15 amino acids. The germline gives CDR1 LGHNA, CDR2 YSLEER.

This clone was recorded a few times. V is TRBV7-2 and J is TRBJ2-6; TRBD1 matches 8 bases. The CDR3 has 18 amino acids. CDR1 is SGHTA, CDR2 FQGNSA, per germline. Losses at the gene ends were 0 bases for V and 2 bases for J; bases not matched to a gene: 6. The CDR3 nucleotides are TGTGCCAGCAGCTTAGCGGCAGGGGGCGCAGCTGGGGCCAACGTCCTGACTTTC. This translates into CASSLAAGGAAGANVLTF. The variable domain in full, completed from reference TRBV7-2 and TRBJ2-6, reads GAGVSQSPSNKVTEKGKDVELRCDPISGHTALYWYRQSLGQGLEFLIYFQGNSAPDKSGLPSDRFSAERTGGSVSTLTIQRTQQEDSAVYLCASSLAAGGAAGANVLTFGAGSRLTVL.

V usage is TRBV11-1 and J usage is TRBJ2-1, with 8 positions matching TRBD2. The V and J ends lost 3 bases and 8 bases, in that order; junction bases with no gene match: 6. The V gene's germline CDR1 is SGHAT and CDR2 FQDESV (reference sequence). This CDR3 region has 14 residues. The DNA of the CDR3 is TGTGCCAGCAGCTTTTTGGCGGGAGGCCATGAGCAGTTCTTC. Translating gives CASSFLAGGHEQFF. Drawing the rest from reference TRBV11-1 and TRBJ2-1, the complete variable domain is EAEVAQSPRYKITEKSQAVAFWCDPISGHATLYWYRQILGQGPELLVQFQDESVVDDSQLPKDRFSAERLKGVDSTLKIQPAELGDSAMYLCASSFLAGGHEQFFGPGTRLTVL.

J is TRBJ1-5 and V is TRBV6-5; 9 bases align to TRBD1. CDR3 length: 15 residues. CDR1 is MNHEY, CDR2 SVGAGI, per germline. V shed 6 bases and J 2 bases; nucleotides not matched to a gene: 5. Here the CDR3 reads CASRRTGVGNQPQHF. The CDR3, as DNA: TGTGCCAGCAGAAGGACAGGGGTCGGCAATCAGCCCCAGCATTTT.

This chain uses TRBV6-5 with TRBJ1-2; D perhaps matches TRBD1 (5 bases). Trimming took 11 bases from V and 3 from J, leaving 16 bases between them. The CDR3 is made up of 13 amino acids. Looked up from germline, CDR1 is MNHEY and CDR2 is SVGAGI. The CDR3 protein is CAGRRGEDYGYTF. DNA for the CDR3: TGTGCCGGCCGGCGGGGGGAGGACTATGGCTACACCTTC.

In DNA form, the CDR3 reads TGTGCCAGCAGCAAATCGACAGGGCTTAATTCACCCCTCCACTTT. It encodes CASSKSTGLNSPLHF. The genes are TRBV4-2 and TRBJ1-6, with TRBD1 identical over 7 bases. With 5 bases clipped from V and 6 bases from J, the junction kept 7 bases outside the gene matches. The CDR3 runs to 15 residues. Per germline, CDR1 LGHNA and CDR2 YNFKEQ.

The chain recombines TRBV2 with TRBJ1-5; 7 nucleotides align to TRBD1. Germline lookup yields CDR1 SNHLY and CDR2 FYNNEI. V lost 1 base and J lost 6; bases outside the gene matches: 3. The CDR3 is made up of 14 amino acids. The CDR3 DNA sequence: TGTGCCAGCAGTGAAGGCAACAGGGGTCAGCCCCAGCATTTT. Translation: CASSEGNRGQPQHF.

This chain's CDR3 is CAIRQPNTEAFF. DNA for the CDR3: TGTGCCATTCGACAGCCGAACACTGAAGCTTTCTTT. The V call is TRBV28, the J call TRBJ1-1; D might be TRBD1 (5 bases). Trimming stripped 10 bases from V and 1 base from J, with 10 bases between. CDR1 MDHEN and CDR2 SYDVKM come from the germline V gene. This CDR3 has 12 amino acids.

This clone was counted only a few times. J is TRBJ2-1 and V is TRBV3-1 (or the pseudogene TRBV3-2); 16 bases line up with TRBD2. With V trimmed by 5 bases and J by 1 base, 5 bases remained unmatched. This CDR3 comprises 18 residues. Germline assignment: CDR1 LGHDT and CDR2 YNNKEL (reference sequence). This chain's CDR3 is CASSAGTSGRGSYNEQFF. CDR3 in DNA: TGTGCCAGCAGCGCCGGGACTAGCGGGAGGGGGTCCTACAATGAGCAGTTCTTC.

The rearrangement joins TRBV2 to TRBJ2-7; 9 nucleotides agree with TRBD2. This CDR3 has 15 amino acids. Germline CDR1 reads SNHLY; CDR2 reads FYNNEI. V shed 1 base, J shed 6 bases, and the junction held 7 bases outside the gene matches. CDR3 nucleotide sequence: TGTGCCAGCAGTGAAGGCGTAGCGGGAGTTAGCGAGCAGTACTTC. It yields the protein CASSEGVAGVSEQYF.

This sequence joins TRBV18 and TRBJ2-1; 7 bases match TRBD1. The CDR3 length is 13 residues. With 1 base clipped from V and 7 bases from J, the junction kept 1 base outside the gene matches. Per the germline V gene, CDR1 is KGHSH and CDR2 is LQKENI. Here the CDR3 reads CASSPRRGNEQFF. DNA for the CDR3: TGTGCCAGCTCACCACGCAGGGGGAATGAGCAGTTCTTC.

The V call is TRBV7-9, the J call TRBJ2-1; 7 nucleotides align to TRBD2. Germline V gives CDR1 SEHNR, CDR2 FQNEAQ (reference sequence). Trimming cost V 5 bases and J 0 bases; bases outside gene matches: 4. The CDR3 extends over 15 amino acids. The CDR3 DNA reads as TGTGCCAGCAGCGAAGCGGGGAGCTCCTACAATGAGCAGTTCTTC. It encodes CASSEAGSSYNEQFF.

The rearrangement uses TRBV28 and TRBJ2-5; 10 nucleotides match TRBD1. Germline loops: CDR1 MDHEN, CDR2 SYDVKM. The CDR3 spans 18 residues. After removal of 5 bases from V and 4 bases from J, the junction contained 16 bases not matched to a gene. The CDR3 DNA is TGTGCCAGCAGTCCCTCCTGGAAGGGACAGGGGTCGAGAGAGACCCAGTACTTC. It yields the protein CASSPSWKGQGSRETQYF.

The chain carries TRBV5-1 and TRBJ2-3; 7 nucleotides line up with TRBD1. Germline V lookup: CDR1 SGHRS, CDR2 YFSETQ. After removal of 0 bases from V and 2 bases from J, the junction contained 6 bases not matched to a gene. The CDR3 totals 16 residues. The chain's CDR3 is CASSLGDRQSTDTQYF. CDR3 coding DNA: TGCGCCAGCAGCTTGGGGGACAGACAGTCCACAGATACGCAGTATTTT.

The V call is TRBV29-1, the J call TRBJ1-1; D may be TRBD1 (5 bases). V lost 7 bases and J lost 7, with 19 bases in between. This CDR3 region has 13 residues. Per germline, CDR1 SQVTM and CDR2 ANQGSEA. The chain's CDR3 is CSAGGVMGNEAFF. The CDR3 coding sequence is TGCAGCGCTGGGGGGGTTATGGGGAATGAAGCTTTCTTT.

This chain links TRBV10-3 with TRBJ1-6, with 9 bases that match TRBD1. From germline, CDR1 is ENHRY and CDR2 SYGVKD. The CDR3 is made up of 13 amino acids. V lost 7 bases, J lost 8 bases, and 3 bases stayed unmatched. This chain's CDR3 is CAINDRGDSPLHF. CDR3 bases: TGTGCCATCAATGACAGGGGGGATTCACCCCTCCACTTT.